The present entry profiles one TCR beta chain with its context. The antigen is undetermined. This sample is part of a study of PD-1 blockade in classical Hodgkin lymphoma. Across the whole study: Patients were treated with nivolumab at 3 mg/kg, and this was given intravenously every 2 weeks. Notes on the study in general: According to reports, newly diagnosed patients had lower baseline TCR diversity than healthy donors, and relapsed/refractory patients had lower baseline TCR diversity still. For complete responders, baseline diversity was comparable to that of newly diagnosed patients. Only CD4+ TCR diversity, not CD8+, had risen significantly by C4D1.

The time point here: cycle 4 day 1 (C4D1), after five to seven weeks of nivolumab. Relapses following autologous stem cell transplantation were seen in all patients, with brentuximab vedotin exposure varying. The CDR3 is 11 residues long. V lost 6 bases to trimming and J lost 10 bases, with 15 bases between them. CDR1 and CDR2 (germline): SQVTM, ANQGSEA. TCRdb keeps only in-frame clones here, not all; method: immunoSEQ multiplex PCR. The repertoire holds approximately 26,000 clones, with about 82% as singletons. Sequenced here: peripheral blood mononuclear cells (PBMCs), sampled before the fourth cycle of nivolumab. The source is a human donor with classical Hodgkin lymphoma. The chain couples TRBV29-1 to TRBJ1-1, with D possibly being TRBD1 (6 bases). Here the CDR3 reads CSVDLGARAFF. The CDR3 coding sequence is TGCAGCGTAGACCTGGGGGCGCGAGCTTTCTTT. Full variable domain (remainder filled in from reference TRBV29-1 and TRBJ1-1): SAVISQKPSRDICQRGTSLTIQCQVDSQVTMMFWYRQQPGQSLTLIATANQGSEATYESGFVIDKFPISRPNLTFSTLTVSNMSPEDSSIYLCSVDLGARAFFGQGTRLTVV.